This T cell receptor beta chain was retrieved from a study of cytomegalovirus exposure and HLA in healthy donors. Study-level background: Genotyping of 400 or so donors showed that over 80% belonged to the Caucasian-associated ancestry cluster. Whole-study findings and limits: A prior analysis recorded that most TCR beta V segments were productive about 87% or about 30% of the time.

Note on this clone: Antigen unknown.

13 Jbeta primers and 60 Vbeta primers were used for the PCR. The assay was immunoSEQ multiplex PCR, and TCRdb's table has in-frame clones only and misses some. This table has about 180,000 clones, over 70% appearing once. Germline V lookup: CDR1 MDHEN, CDR2 SYDVKM. With 8 bases removed from V and 5 bases from J, the gap between germline ends came to 16 bases. The CDR3 contains 14 residues. The chain couples TRBV28 to TRBJ1-5, with a weak D call TRBD1 (6 bases). The sample comprised PBMCs. The sequence came from a woman aged 55-69 years in good health and CMV-seropositive. This chain's CDR3 is CASSYGTQDQPQHF. In DNA form, the CDR3 reads TGTGCCAGCTCCTATGGGACACAAGATCAGCCCCAGCATTTT.